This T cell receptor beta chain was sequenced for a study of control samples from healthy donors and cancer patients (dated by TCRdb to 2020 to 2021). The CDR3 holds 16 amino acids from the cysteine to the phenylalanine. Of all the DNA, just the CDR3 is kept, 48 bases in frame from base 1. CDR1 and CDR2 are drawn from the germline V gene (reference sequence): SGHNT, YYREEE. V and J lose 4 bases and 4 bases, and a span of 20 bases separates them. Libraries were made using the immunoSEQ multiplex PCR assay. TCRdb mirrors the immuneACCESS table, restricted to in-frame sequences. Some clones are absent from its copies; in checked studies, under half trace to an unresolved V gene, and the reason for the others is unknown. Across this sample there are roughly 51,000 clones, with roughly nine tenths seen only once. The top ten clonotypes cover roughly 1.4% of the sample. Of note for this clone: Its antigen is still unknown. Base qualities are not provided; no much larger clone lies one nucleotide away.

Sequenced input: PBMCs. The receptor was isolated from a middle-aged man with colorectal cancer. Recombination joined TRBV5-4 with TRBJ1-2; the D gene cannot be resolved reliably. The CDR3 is CASSPVEALTLYGYTF. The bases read TGTGCCAGCAGCCCGGTGGAGGCTCTGACTCTCTATGGCTACACCTTC.